The clone carrying this T cell receptor (beta chain) was detected a few times. What it recognizes is unknown. In the same sample, other DNA sequences code for this CDR3. The source of the sample is a study of graft-versus-host responses after intestinal transplantation. Study overall: For around three years after anti-thymocyte globulin induction, all recipients took tacrolimus and steroids. Findings and limits, study-wide: Marrow from the recipient contained GvH clones, some of which had appeared first in ileum or blood. Within allografts, high graft-versus-host to host-versus-graft clonal ratios were seen among patients with graft-donor T cell macrochimerism.

Trimming left V 5 bases short and J 4 bases short, with 12 bases between. CDR1 and CDR2 from the germline V gene are MNHEY and SMNVEV (reference sequence). The CDR3 consists of 13 residues. Sequencing was performed with immunoSEQ multiplex PCR; in TCRdb, only in-frame clones are kept and a portion is missing. The repertoire consists of 85,000 to 90,000 clones, with roughly 87% occurring once and the leading ten covering 15% to 20%. The chain combines TRBV27 with TRBJ2-7, with a weak D call TRBD2 (5 bases). This clonotype originated in a human donor who received an intestinal transplant. This specimen consisted of unstimulated CD8+ T cells sorted from spleen or lymph node cells, obtained before intestinal transplant. The CDR3 DNA sequence: TGTGCCAGCAGTCTGGCCGGAGGTTACGAGCAGTACTTC. The encoded protein is CASSLAGGYEQYF.